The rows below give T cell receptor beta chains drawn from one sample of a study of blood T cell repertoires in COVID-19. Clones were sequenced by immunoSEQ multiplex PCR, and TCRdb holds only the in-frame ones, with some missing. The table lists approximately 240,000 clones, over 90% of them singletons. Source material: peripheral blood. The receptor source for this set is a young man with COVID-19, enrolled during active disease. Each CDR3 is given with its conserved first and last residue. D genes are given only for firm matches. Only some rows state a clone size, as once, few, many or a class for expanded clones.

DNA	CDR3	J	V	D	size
TGTGCCAGCAGTGACAGGGGCAGGGCTGAAGCTTTCTTT	CASSDRGRAEAFF	TRBJ1-1	TRBV2	-	few
TGCGCCAGCAGTGACGTAGGGGGCCGCGCTGAAGCTTTCTTT	CASSDVGGRAEAFF	TRBJ1-1	TRBV10-2	TRBD1	-
TGTGCCAGCAGCGAACCGGGACTAGCCGGGCAAGAGACCCAGTACTTC	CASSEPGLAGQETQYF	TRBJ2-5	TRBV9	TRBD2	-
TGCGCCAGCAGTGAAGGGGCTACCTACGAGCAGTACTTC	CASSEGATYEQYF	TRBJ2-7	TRBV10-1	-	-
TGTGCCAGCAGTCCACAGGGTAACTATGGCTACACCTTC	CASSPQGNYGYTF	TRBJ1-2	TRBV12-3/TRBV12-4	-	-
TGTGCCAGCAGCCAAGTGAGGGGGCGCAAGAAGGTGTGGACTGAAGCTTTCTTT	CASSQVRGRKKVWTEAFF	TRBJ1-1	TRBV14	TRBD1	-
TGCAGCGTTGAAGACCCAGGCTCTGGAAACACCATATATTTT	CSVEDPGSGNTIYF	TRBJ1-3	TRBV29-1	-	once
TGTGCCAGCAGAGCCTCACAGGGGGCCGACACTGAAGCTTTCTTT	CASRASQGADTEAFF	TRBJ1-1	TRBV2	TRBD1	-
TGTGCCACCAGTGATCCGGGGAGCGACACGGATACGCAGTATTTT	CATSDPGSDTDTQYF	TRBJ2-3	TRBV24-1	-	-
TGCGCCAGCAGCTTGGGAGGGATCCACACTGAAGCTTTCTTT	CASSLGGIHTEAFF	TRBJ1-1	TRBV5-1	-	-
TGCGCCAGCAGTGAAGGGACAGGGGGATACGAGCAGTACTTC	CASSEGTGGYEQYF	TRBJ2-7	TRBV10-1	TRBD1	-
TGTGCCAGCAGCCAAGTGGGGGGTACTGGAAACACCATATATTTT	CASSQVGGTGNTIYF	TRBJ1-3	TRBV3-1/TRBV3-2	-	-
TGTGCCAGCAGCTTAGACGGGACAGGCTCTGAAAAACTGTTTTTT	CASSLDGTGSEKLFF	TRBJ1-4	TRBV7-3	TRBD1	-
TGTGCCATCAGTGAGAATAGTTATGAAAAACTGTTTTTT	CAISENSYEKLFF	TRBJ1-4	TRBV10-3	-	-
TGTGCCAGCAGTGAAGTAGGGGGCGGGTCCTACAATGAGCAGTTCTTC	CASSEVGGGSYNEQFF	TRBJ2-1	TRBV2	TRBD1	-
TGTGCCAGCAGCTCCCGACTAGCGGGGGGGCACAATGAGCAGTTCTTC	CASSSRLAGGHNEQFF	TRBJ2-1	TRBV7-6	TRBD2	-
TGTGCCAGCAGCGAGGTAGGGGACACAGATACGCAGTATTTT	CASSEVGDTDTQYF	TRBJ2-3	TRBV6-8	-	-
TGTGCCAGCAGCCAAGAAGAGGCAGGGTCGACCACTGAAGCTTTCTTT	CASSQEEAGSTTEAFF	TRBJ1-1	TRBV4-2	-	-
TGTGCCAGCAGTTTCGCCCCGGGAAATTCACCCCTCCACTTT	CASSFAPGNSPLHF	TRBJ1-6	TRBV6-5	-	-
TGTGCCACCAGCAGAGACACAGCAATCTCTGGAAACACCATATATTTT	CATSRDTAISGNTIYF	TRBJ1-3	TRBV15	-	-
TGTGCCAGCAGCGCCCGCAGGGGTCCTTATAATTCACCCCTCCACTTT	CASSARRGPYNSPLHF	TRBJ1-6	TRBV7-2	-	-
TGCGCCAGCAGCCCATGGGGGCAGCCTAATCAGCCCCAGCATTTT	CASSPWGQPNQPQHF	TRBJ1-5	TRBV5-1	-	-
TGTGCCAGCAACTTCGGACAGCGGAACACTGAAGCTTTCTTT	CASNFGQRNTEAFF	TRBJ1-1	TRBV2	-	-
TGTGCCAGCAGGGCCTGGGGGCACACTGAAGCTTTCTTT	CASRAWGHTEAFF	TRBJ1-1	TRBV5-6	-	-
TGTGCCAGCAGTTTTTCCCGACAGGGGAACGAGCAGTACTTC	CASSFSRQGNEQYF	TRBJ2-7	TRBV27	TRBD1	-
TGTGCCAGCAGCTTGACTAGCGGGGGCCACAATGAGCAGTTCTTC	CASSLTSGGHNEQFF	TRBJ2-1	TRBV7-9	TRBD2	-
TGCAGTGCTAGTTGGTGGGCCTCGCAAGAGACCCAGTACTTC	CSASWWASQETQYF	TRBJ2-5	TRBV20-1	-	-
TGTGCCAGCAGCGTTTCCACCCAGGGGTTGGAGGGCTACACCTTC	CASSVSTQGLEGYTF	TRBJ1-2	TRBV9	-	-
TGTGCCAGCAGCTTCCCGCCGGGACAGGGCTCTGGAAACACCATATATTTT	CASSFPPGQGSGNTIYF	TRBJ1-3	TRBV5-4	TRBD1	-
TGTGCCAGCATTGGACAGGGGAGCGAGCAGTACTTC	CASIGQGSEQYF	TRBJ2-7	TRBV2	TRBD1	-
TGTGCCAGCACTGTCAGAACTAACTATGGCTACACCTTC	CASTVRTNYGYTF	TRBJ1-2	TRBV12-3/TRBV12-4	-	-
TGTGCCAGCAGTGACGGGACTAGCGGGAATGAGCAGTTCTTC	CASSDGTSGNEQFF	TRBJ2-1	TRBV6-4	TRBD2	-
TGCGCCAGCAGCCCCCGGACAGGATTTTACACAGATACGCAGTATTTT	CASSPRTGFYTDTQYF	TRBJ2-3	TRBV5-1	TRBD1	-
TGTGCCAGCTCACCAGGCTCCCGCCAGGGGTATGGCTACACCTTC	CASSPGSRQGYGYTF	TRBJ1-2	TRBV18	-	-
TGTGCCAGCTCCCCTCGACAGGGGTGGTCCTATAATTCACCCCTCCACTTT	CASSPRQGWSYNSPLHF	TRBJ1-6	TRBV18	TRBD1	-
TGTGCCAGTAGTATAGACCACAGATATAGCAATCAGCCCCAGCATTTT	CASSIDHRYSNQPQHF	TRBJ1-5	TRBV19	-	-
TGCGCCAGCAGCTCTCCGGGCCGCGGGGATGGCTACACCTTC	CASSSPGRGDGYTF	TRBJ1-2	TRBV4-1	-	-
TGTGCCAGCAGCCCCGGGACAGGGTCTGGAAACACCATATATTTT	CASSPGTGSGNTIYF	TRBJ1-3	TRBV6-6	TRBD1	-
TGTGCCAGCAGCTCGAATAGGGGGCCTATAGCCAAAAACATTCAGTACTTC	CASSSNRGPIAKNIQYF	TRBJ2-4	TRBV11-2	TRBD1	-
TGTGCCAGCAGGGGCTTACTGGGTGGAAATCAGCCCCAGCATTTT	CASRGLLGGNQPQHF	TRBJ1-5	TRBV6-6	-	-
TGTGCTAGTGGTCTCCCGACGGGGGGGAAAGAGACCCAGTACTTC	CASGLPTGGKETQYF	TRBJ2-5	TRBV12-5	TRBD2	-
TGCGCCAGCAGCTTGGCCTCGACAGGGGGAGGCTACACCTTC	CASSLASTGGGYTF	TRBJ1-2	TRBV5-1	TRBD1	-
TGCGCCAGCAGCCCGACAGTGACTAATTCACCCCTCCACTTT	CASSPTVTNSPLHF	TRBJ1-6	TRBV5-1	-	-
TGCGCCAGCAGTGCAGGGGCGCTGACCGGGGAGCTGTTTTTT	CASSAGALTGELFF	TRBJ2-2	TRBV10-1	-	few
TGTGCCAGCACCCCGGGCCTAGCGGGGACCGGGGAGCTGTTTTTT	CASTPGLAGTGELFF	TRBJ2-2	TRBV2	TRBD2	-